This T cell receptor (beta chain) came from a study of T cell changes during pregnancy in multiple sclerosis. The table came from immunoSEQ multiplex PCR; TCRdb's copy has only in-frame clones and leaves some out. The sample shows 85,000 to 100,000 clones, around 90% of them seen only once. V was pared by 1 base and J by 2 bases, with 12 bases between. CDR1 is SGHTA and CDR2 is FQGNSA in the germline V gene. The CDR3 consists of 15 residues. The gene calls are TRBV7-2 and TRBJ2-7, with D tentatively TRBD2 (6 bases). This specimen consisted of peripheral blood, obtained in the first trimester of pregnancy. The source of this sequence is a female donor with multiple sclerosis, enrolled in a pregnancy study. The DNA of the CDR3 is TGTGCCAGCAGCTTAGAAGTCGCGGGGACCTACGAGCAGTACTTC. Protein sequence: CASSLEVAGTYEQYF. Combining the CDR3 with reference TRBV7-2 and TRBJ2-7 gives the whole variable domain GAGVSQSPSNKVTEKGKDVELRCDPISGHTALYWYRQSLGQGLEFLIYFQGNSAPDKSGLPSDRFSAERTGGSVSTLTIQRTQQEDSAVYLCASSLEVAGTYEQYFGPGTRLTVT.